Sequencing of this TCR beta chain was carried out in a study of spatial heterogeneity in lung cancer. On the study more broadly: Samples came from some 71 TRACERx patients with untreated early-stage lung cancer.

There are 14 residues in the CDR3. CDR1 and CDR2 from the germline V gene are SGHTA and FQGNSA. Trimming removed 5 bases from V and 3 bases from J, with 13 bases in between. Time point meaning: blood at routine non-recurrence follow-up after resection. Individually, TCR cDNA molecules were each labelled with a unique molecular identifier. TCRdb re-analysed the 5' RACE reads in MiXCR, keeping a single row per CDR3 protein. Of tens of thousands of distinct CDR3 sequences in the sample, around 19% were seen once. The V and J genes are TRBV7-2 and TRBJ2-5; D is possibly TRBD1 (6 bases). Sequencing used PBMCs, obtained at follow-up. The TCR comes from a male donor with early-stage non-small cell lung cancer. The DNA for the CDR3 is TGTGCCAGCAGCGAAAACCAGGGGAAAGAGACCCAGTACTTC. Its translation: CASSENQGKETQYF.